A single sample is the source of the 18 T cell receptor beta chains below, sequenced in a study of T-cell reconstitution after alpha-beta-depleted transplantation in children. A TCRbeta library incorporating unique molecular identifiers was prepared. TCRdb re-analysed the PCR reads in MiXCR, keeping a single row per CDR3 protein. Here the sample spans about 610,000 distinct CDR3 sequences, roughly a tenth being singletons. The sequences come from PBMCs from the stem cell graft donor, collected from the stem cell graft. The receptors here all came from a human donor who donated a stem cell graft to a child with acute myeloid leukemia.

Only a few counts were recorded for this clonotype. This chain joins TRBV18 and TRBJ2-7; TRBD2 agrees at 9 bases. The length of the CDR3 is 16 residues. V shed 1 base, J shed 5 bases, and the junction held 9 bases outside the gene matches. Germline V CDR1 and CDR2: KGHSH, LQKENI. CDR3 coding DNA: TGTGCCAGCTCACCACTTACGGCGGGAGGGCCCGACGAGCAGTACTTC. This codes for CASSPLTAGGPDEQYF. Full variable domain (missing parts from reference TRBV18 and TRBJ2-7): NAGVMQNPRHLVRRRGQEARLRCSPMKGHSHVYWYRQLPEEGLKFMVYLQKENIIDESGMPKERFSAEFPKEGPSILRIQQVVRGDSAAYFCASSPLTAGGPDEQYFGPGTRLTVT.

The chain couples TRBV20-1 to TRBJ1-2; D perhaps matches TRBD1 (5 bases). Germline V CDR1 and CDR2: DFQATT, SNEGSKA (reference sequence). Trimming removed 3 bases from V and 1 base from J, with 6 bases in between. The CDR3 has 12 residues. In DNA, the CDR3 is TGCAGTGCTAGGGGACTTAACTATGGCTACACCTTC. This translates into CSARGLNYGYTF.

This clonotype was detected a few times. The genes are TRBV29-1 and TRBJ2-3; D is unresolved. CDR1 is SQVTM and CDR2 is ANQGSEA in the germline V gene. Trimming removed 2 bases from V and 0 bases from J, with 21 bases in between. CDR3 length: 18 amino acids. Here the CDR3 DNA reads TGCAGCGTTGAATTAGGCGGCCGGTCATATTCTAGCACAGATACGCAGTATTTT. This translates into CSVELGGRSYSSTDTQYF.

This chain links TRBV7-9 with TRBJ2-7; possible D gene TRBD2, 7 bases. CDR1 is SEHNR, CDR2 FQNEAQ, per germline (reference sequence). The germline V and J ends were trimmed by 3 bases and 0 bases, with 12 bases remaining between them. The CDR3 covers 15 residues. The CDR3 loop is CASSFQRDISYEQYF. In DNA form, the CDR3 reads TGTGCCAGCAGCTTTCAGCGGGACATCTCCTACGAGCAGTACTTC.

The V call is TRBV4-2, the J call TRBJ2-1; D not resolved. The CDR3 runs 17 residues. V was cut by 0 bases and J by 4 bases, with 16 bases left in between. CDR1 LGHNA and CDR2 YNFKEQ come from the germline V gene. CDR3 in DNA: TGTGCCAGCAGCCAAGACCCGACCAACGGGTTTTACAATGAGCAGTTCTTC. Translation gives CASSQDPTNGFYNEQFF.

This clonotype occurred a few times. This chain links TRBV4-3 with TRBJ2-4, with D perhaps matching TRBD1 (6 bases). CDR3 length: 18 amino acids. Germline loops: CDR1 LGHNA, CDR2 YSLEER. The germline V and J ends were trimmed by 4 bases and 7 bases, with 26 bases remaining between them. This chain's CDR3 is CASSPTIDRQVQWNIQYF. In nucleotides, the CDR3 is TGCGCCAGCAGCCCCACTATCGACCGACAGGTTCAATGGAACATTCAGTACTTC.

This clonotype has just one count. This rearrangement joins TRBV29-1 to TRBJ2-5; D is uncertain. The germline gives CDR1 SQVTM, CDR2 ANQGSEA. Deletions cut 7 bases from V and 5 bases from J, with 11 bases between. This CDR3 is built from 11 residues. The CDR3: CSALWAETQYF. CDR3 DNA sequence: TGCAGCGCCCTCTGGGCGGAGACCCAGTACTTC. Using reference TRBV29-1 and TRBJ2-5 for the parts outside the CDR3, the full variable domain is SAVISQKPSRDICQRGTSLTIQCQVDSQVTMMFWYRQQPGQSLTLIATANQGSEATYESGFVIDKFPISRPNLTFSTLTVSNMSPEDSSIYLCSALWAETQYFGPGTRLLVL.

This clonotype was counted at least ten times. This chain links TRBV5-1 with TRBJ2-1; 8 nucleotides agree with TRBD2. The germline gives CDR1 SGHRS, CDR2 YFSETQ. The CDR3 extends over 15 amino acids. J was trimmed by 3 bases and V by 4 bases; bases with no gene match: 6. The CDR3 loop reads CASSLAGAIYNEQFF. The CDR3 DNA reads TGCGCCAGCAGCCTAGCGGGCGCCATCTACAATGAGCAGTTCTTC.

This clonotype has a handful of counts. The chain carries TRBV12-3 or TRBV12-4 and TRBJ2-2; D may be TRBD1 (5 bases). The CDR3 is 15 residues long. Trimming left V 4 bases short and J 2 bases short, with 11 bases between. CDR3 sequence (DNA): TGTGCCAGCAGTTCCTCAGGGAAAAACACCGGGGAGCTGTTTTTT. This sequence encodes CASSSSGKNTGELFF.

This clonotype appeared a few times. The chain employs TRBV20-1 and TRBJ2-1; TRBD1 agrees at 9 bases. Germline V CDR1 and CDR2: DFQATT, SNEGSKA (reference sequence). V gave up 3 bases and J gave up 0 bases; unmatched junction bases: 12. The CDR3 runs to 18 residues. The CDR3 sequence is CSARNLRKGQGSYNEQFF. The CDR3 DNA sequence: TGCAGTGCTAGGAACCTTAGGAAGGGACAGGGCTCCTACAATGAGCAGTTCTTC.

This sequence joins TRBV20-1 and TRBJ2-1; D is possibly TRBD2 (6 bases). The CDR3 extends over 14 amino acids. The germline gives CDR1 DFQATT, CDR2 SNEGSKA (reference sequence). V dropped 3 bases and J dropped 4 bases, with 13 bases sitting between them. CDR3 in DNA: TGCAGTGCTAGGCGGCGGGACCGGTACAATGAGCAGTTCTTC. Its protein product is CSARRRDRYNEQFF.

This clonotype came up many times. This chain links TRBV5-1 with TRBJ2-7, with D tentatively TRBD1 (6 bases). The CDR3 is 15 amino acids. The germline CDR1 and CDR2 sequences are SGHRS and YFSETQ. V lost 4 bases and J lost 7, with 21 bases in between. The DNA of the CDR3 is TGCGCCAGCAGCCCCGAGGGGCAGGGGATGCGGGAGCAGTACTTC. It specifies CASSPEGQGMREQYF.

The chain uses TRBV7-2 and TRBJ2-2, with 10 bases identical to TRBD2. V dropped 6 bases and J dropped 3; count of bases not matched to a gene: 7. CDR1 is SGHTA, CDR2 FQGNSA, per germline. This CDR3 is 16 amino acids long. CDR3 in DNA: TGTGCCAGCAGTCATGGGACTAGCGTATACACCGGGGAGCTGTTTTTT. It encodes CASSHGTSVYTGELFF.

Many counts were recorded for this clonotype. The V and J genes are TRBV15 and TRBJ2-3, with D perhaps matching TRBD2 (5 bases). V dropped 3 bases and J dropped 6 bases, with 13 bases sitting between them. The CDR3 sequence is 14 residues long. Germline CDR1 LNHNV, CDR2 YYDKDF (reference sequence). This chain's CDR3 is CATSRMEVGDTQYF. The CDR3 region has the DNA TGTGCCACCAGCAGGATGGAGGTCGGGGATACGCAGTATTTT.

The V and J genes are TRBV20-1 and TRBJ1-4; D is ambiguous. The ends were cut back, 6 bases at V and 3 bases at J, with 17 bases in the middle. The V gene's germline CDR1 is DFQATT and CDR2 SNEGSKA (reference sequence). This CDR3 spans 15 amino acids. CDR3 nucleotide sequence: TGCAGTGCCCCGGACGGATCCGTGGCTAATGAAAAACTGTTTTTT. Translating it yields CSAPDGSVANEKLFF.

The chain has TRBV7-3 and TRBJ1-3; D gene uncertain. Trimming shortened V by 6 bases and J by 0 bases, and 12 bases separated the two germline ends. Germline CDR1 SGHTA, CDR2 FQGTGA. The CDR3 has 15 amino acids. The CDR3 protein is CASSVEGLSGNTIYF. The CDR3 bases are TGTGCCAGCAGTGTTGAGGGTCTCTCTGGAAACACCATATATTTT.

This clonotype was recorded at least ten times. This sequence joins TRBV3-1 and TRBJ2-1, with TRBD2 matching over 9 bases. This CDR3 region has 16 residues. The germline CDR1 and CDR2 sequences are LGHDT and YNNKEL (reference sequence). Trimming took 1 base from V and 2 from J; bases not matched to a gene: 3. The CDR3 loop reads CASSQVAGVTYNEQFF. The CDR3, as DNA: TGTGCCAGCAGCCAAGTAGCGGGAGTTACCTACAATGAGCAGTTCTTC.

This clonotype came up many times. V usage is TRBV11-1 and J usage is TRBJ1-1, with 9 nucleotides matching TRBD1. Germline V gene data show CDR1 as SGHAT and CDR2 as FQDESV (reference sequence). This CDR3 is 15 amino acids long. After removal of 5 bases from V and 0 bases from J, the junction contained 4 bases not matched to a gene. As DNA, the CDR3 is TGTGCCAGCAGCCCAGACAGGGGGTTGAACACTGAAGCTTTCTTT. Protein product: CASSPDRGLNTEAFF.